A single sample gave rise to the 27 T cell receptor beta chains below, sequenced in a study of T cell responses to AZD1222 COVID-19 vaccine. Assay: immunoSEQ multiplex PCR; the TCRdb copy retains only in-frame clones and omits some. The sample records about 130,000 clones, 93% being singletons. The input for sequencing was peripheral blood, taken on day 0 of AZD1222 vaccination. The receptors here all came from an adult in good health.

J is TRBJ2-3 and V is TRBV11-2; possible D gene TRBD1, 5 bases. CDR1 and CDR2 from the germline V gene are SGHAT and FQNNGV. This CDR3 is built from 14 residues. V lost 2 bases, J lost 5 bases, and 11 bases lay in between. The CDR3, as DNA: TGTGCCAGCAGCTTAAACAGGCTGGGAGATACGCAGTATTTT. It encodes CASSLNRLGDTQYF.

The chain combines TRBV5-4 with TRBJ1-6; D is perhaps TRBD1 (5 bases). The V gene's germline CDR1 is SGHNT and CDR2 YYREEE (reference sequence). The CDR3 runs to 15 residues. V lost 4 bases, J lost 8 bases, and 16 bases lay in between. This chain's CDR3 is CASSHRRGIDSPLHF. DNA of the CDR3: TGTGCCAGCAGCCACCGGAGGGGTATTGATTCACCCCTCCACTTT.

This rearrangement joins TRBV3-1 (or the pseudogene TRBV3-2) to TRBJ2-3, with 9 bases aligning to TRBD2. Germline CDR1 reads LGHDT; CDR2 reads YNNKEL (reference sequence). This CDR3 contains 19 residues. The V and J ends lost 2 bases and 3 bases, in that order; junction bases with no gene match: 15. The CDR3 here is CASSQMGGSGRGRTDTQYF. CDR3 DNA: TGTGCCAGCAGCCAAATGGGGGGTAGCGGGAGAGGAAGGACAGATACGCAGTATTTT.

About this clone: Its ends do not fully match the called genes, so a read error is possible. The chain links TRBV4-1 to TRBJ1-1, with D possibly TRBD1 on 5 matching bases. Germline V lookup: CDR1 MGHRA, CDR2 YSYEKL. The CDR3 loop spans 16 amino acids. The CDR3 nucleotides are TGCGCCAGCAGCAAAGACGCCGGGACGGCGAACACTGAAGCTTTCTTT. It specifies CASSKDAGTANTEAFF.

The rearrangement links TRBV6-5 to TRBJ1-2; unclear D gene. This CDR3 comprises 13 residues. Trimming cost V 6 bases and J 2 bases, with 10 bases left between them. Germline-derived CDR1 and CDR2 are MNHEY and SVGAGI. CDR3 loop: CASSPGRNYGYTF. DNA for the CDR3: TGTGCCAGCAGCCCCGGAAGGAACTATGGCTACACCTTC.

The chain links TRBV19 to TRBJ2-7, with D possibly being TRBD1 (6 bases). CDR3 length equals 15 residues. Germline CDR1 is LNHDA and CDR2 is SQIVND (reference sequence). Trimming took off 5 bases at V and 5 bases at J, with 19 bases between the two ends. The CDR3 DNA sequence: TGTGCCAGTAGTGCCCCGGGACAATTGGTCCACGAGCAGTACTTC. Amino acid sequence: CASSAPGQLVHEQYF.

The CDR3 DNA is TGTGCCAGCAGCCAAGATGGACAGGACTCTAACTACGAGCAGTACTTC. Its translation is CASSQDGQDSNYEQYF. V is TRBV4-2 and J is TRBJ2-7; 7 bases are shared with TRBD1. Germline V gene data show CDR1 as LGHNA and CDR2 as YNFKEQ. The CDR3 totals 16 residues. V was clipped by 0 bases and J by 3 bases; unmatched bases: 8.

The V call is TRBV7-8, the J call TRBJ2-7; D may be TRBD2 (6 bases). There are 14 residues in the CDR3. CDR1 and CDR2 (germline): SGHVS, FQNEAQ. V lost 2 bases to trimming and J lost 5 bases, with 13 bases between them. For the CDR3, the DNA is TGTGCCAGCAGCTTACTAGGGGAGGAACACGAGCAGTACTTC. This encodes CASSLLGEEHEQYF.

The V and J genes are TRBV18 and TRBJ1-1, with a tentative D call TRBD1 (6 bases). Trimming stripped 6 bases from V and 5 bases from J, with 16 bases between. The germline V gene has CDR1 KGHSH and CDR2 LQKENI. The CDR3 has 14 amino acids. CDR3 amino acids: CASSLGQIYTEAFF. The CDR3 bases are TGTGCCAGCTCCCTAGGACAGATATATACTGAAGCTTTCTTT. The entire variable domain, with the rest obtained from reference TRBV18 and TRBJ1-1, is as follows: NAGVMQNPRHLVRRRGQEARLRCSPMKGHSHVYWYRQLPEEGLKFMVYLQKENIIDESGMPKERFSAEFPKEGPSILRIQQVVRGDSAAYFCASSLGQIYTEAFFGQGTRLTVV.

V is TRBV4-1 and J is TRBJ1-4; D unresolved. Trimming took 3 bases from V and 5 from J, leaving 13 bases between them. CDR1 is MGHRA, CDR2 YSYEKL, per germline. This CDR3 comprises 15 residues. CDR3 protein: CASSQGFTENEKLFF. The DNA of the CDR3 is TGCGCCAGCAGCCAGGGTTTCACAGAAAATGAAAAACTGTTTTTT.

The chain uses TRBV19 and TRBJ2-7, with D possibly called TRBD1 or TRBD2 (5 bases each). This CDR3 spans 12 amino acids. Germline loops: CDR1 LNHDA, CDR2 SQIVND (reference sequence). V lost 9 bases, J lost 4 bases, and 13 bases lay in between. As DNA, the CDR3 is TGTGCCAGCGGGGCGGCCGGGTACGAGCAGTACTTC. It yields the protein CASGAAGYEQYF.

The rearrangement links TRBV27 to TRBJ2-7, with 8 bases identical to TRBD2. Germline V gene data show CDR1 as MNHEY and CDR2 as SMNVEV (reference sequence). V gave up 5 bases and J gave up 7 bases; unmatched junction bases: 7. This CDR3 has 13 amino acids. CDR3 sequence: CASSPPGTREQYF. CDR3 DNA: TGTGCCAGCAGTCCCCCCGGGACTAGGGAGCAGTACTTC.

CDR3 loop: CASSFTGDTEAFF. CDR3 nucleotides: TGTGCCAGCAGCTTTACAGGGGACACTGAAGCTTTCTTT. The chain has TRBV7-9 and TRBJ1-1, with TRBD1 identical over 7 bases. The CDR3 consists of 13 residues. V was pared by 3 bases and J by 3 bases, with 1 base of the junction left unmatched. Germline CDR1 SEHNR, CDR2 FQNEAQ (reference sequence).

This clone was picked up one time. The J gene is TRBJ2-3, the V gene TRBV7-6, with a weak D call TRBD2 (5 bases). The CDR3 is made up of 15 amino acids. Germline values: CDR1 SGHVS, CDR2 FNYEAQ. V was clipped by 2 bases and J by 3 bases, with 12 bases between them. The CDR3 sequence is CASSLRLLETDTQYF. The DNA of the CDR3 is TGTGCCAGCAGCTTAAGACTACTGGAAACAGATACGCAGTATTTT. Based on the CDR3 plus reference TRBV7-6 and TRBJ2-3, the full variable domain is GAGVSQSPRYKVTKRGQDVALRCDPISGHVSLYWYRQALGQGPEFLTYFNYEAQQDKSGLPNDRFSAERPEGSISTLTIQRTEQRDSAMYRCASSLRLLETDTQYFGPGTRLTVL.

The chain combines TRBV14 with TRBJ1-2; a weak D match, TRBD1 (5 bases). V was trimmed by 6 bases and J by 4 bases, leaving 18 bases between them. The germline V gene has CDR1 SGHDN and CDR2 FVKESK. This CDR3 has 15 amino acids. The chain's CDR3 is CASSPTGQFTYGYTF. The CDR3, as DNA: TGTGCCAGCAGTCCTACAGGCCAATTCACCTATGGCTACACCTTC.

The V gene is TRBV18, the J gene TRBJ2-7, with D tentatively TRBD1 (7 bases). This CDR3 has 14 amino acids. Trimming shortened V by 4 bases and J by 3 bases, and 13 bases separated the two germline ends. Germline assignment: CDR1 KGHSH and CDR2 LQKENI. The CDR3: CASSHRGDSYEQYF. In DNA, the CDR3 is TGTGCCAGCTCACATCGCGGGGACAGCTACGAGCAGTACTTC. Drawing the rest from reference TRBV18 and TRBJ2-7, the complete variable domain is NAGVMQNPRHLVRRRGQEARLRCSPMKGHSHVYWYRQLPEEGLKFMVYLQKENIIDESGMPKERFSAEFPKEGPSILRIQQVVRGDSAAYFCASSHRGDSYEQYFGPGTRLTVT.

The chain carries TRBV5-4 and TRBJ2-5, with D perhaps TRBD1 or TRBD2 (5 bases each). The length of the CDR3 is 15 residues. Germline assignment: CDR1 SGHNT and CDR2 YYREEE (reference sequence). Trimming pared 2 bases from V and 4 bases from J, leaving 15 bases between. The CDR3 nucleotides are TGTGCCAGCAGCTTAACCGGGACGTATGGAGAGACCCAGTACTTC. It translates to CASSLTGTYGETQYF. Based on the CDR3 plus reference TRBV5-4 and TRBJ2-5, the full variable domain is ETGVTQSPTHLIKTRGQQVTLRCSSQSGHNTVSWYQQALGQGPQFIFQYYREEENGRGNFPPRFSGLQFPNYSSELNVNALELDDSALYLCASSLTGTYGETQYFGPGTRLLVL.

This clone has only one observation. The chain employs TRBV1 and TRBJ1-5; the D segment call TRBD1 is taken from the table without a DNA check. TRBV1 represents a pseudogene. The CDR3 runs 14 residues. The CDR3 here is CTSSPQGRNQPQHF. The DNA for the CDR3 is TGCACCAGCAGCCCACAGGGAAGAAATCAGCCCCAGCATTTT.

The rearrangement joins TRBV19 to TRBJ1-4, with D unclear. CDR3 length: 12 residues. The ends were cut back, 10 bases at V and 4 bases at J, with 10 bases in the middle. Germline V lookup: CDR1 LNHDA, CDR2 SQIVND (reference sequence). The CDR3 nucleotides are TGTGCCACGGGCACCCTTAATGAAAAACTGTTTTTT. Translating gives CATGTLNEKLFF.

The rearrangement links TRBV30 to TRBJ1-2; 7 nucleotides match TRBD1. Germline V lookup: CDR1 GTSNPN, CDR2 SVGIG (reference sequence). V lost 4 bases, J lost 0 bases, and 5 bases stayed unmatched. There are 14 residues in the CDR3. CDR3 DNA sequence: TGTGCCTGGACGAGACAGGGCTCTAACTATGGCTACACCTTC. Protein: CAWTRQGSNYGYTF.

CDR3 coding DNA: TGTGCCAGCAGTTTCCGGGGGGGGAACACTGAAGCTTTCTTT. Its translation is CASSFRGGNTEAFF. This rearrangement joins TRBV28 to TRBJ1-1; D is perhaps TRBD1 (5 bases). The length of the CDR3 is 14 residues. Germline V CDR1 and CDR2: MDHEN, SYDVKM. The ends were cut back, 3 bases at V and 1 base at J, with 9 bases in the middle.

This clone appeared once. This chain links TRBV4-1 with TRBJ2-1; 8 positions agree with TRBD2. The length of the CDR3 is 16 residues. The ends lost 0 bases at V and 3 bases at J; junction bases unmatched: 4. The germline CDR1 and CDR2 sequences are MGHRA and YSYEKL. The chain's CDR3 is CASSQDTSGSYNEQFF. The CDR3, as DNA: TGCGCCAGCAGCCAAGATACCAGCGGGAGCTACAATGAGCAGTTCTTC.

This chain links TRBV9 with TRBJ2-1; D unresolved. Looked up from germline, CDR1 is SGDLS and CDR2 is YYNGEE. The CDR3 covers 13 residues. The V and J ends lost 0 bases and 5 bases respectively, with 6 bases between them. The CDR3 DNA reads as TGTGCCAGCAGCGTAGTAGACCACAATGAGCAGTTCTTC. Its translation: CASSVVDHNEQFF.

Note on this clone: The sample carries other DNA sequences with the same CDR3. This chain links TRBV19 with TRBJ2-7; D is ambiguous. The CDR3 is 13 amino acids. Looked up from germline, CDR1 is LNHDA and CDR2 is SQIVND (reference sequence). The V and J ends lost 3 bases and 0 bases respectively, with 6 bases between them. The CDR3: CASSMGRSYEQYF. For the CDR3, the DNA is TGTGCCAGTAGTATGGGCCGCTCCTACGAGCAGTACTTC.

This rearrangement joins TRBV10-3 to TRBJ1-1; D perhaps matches TRBD1 (5 bases). V was clipped by 4 bases and J by 5 bases, with 17 bases between them. CDR1 ENHRY and CDR2 SYGVKD come from the germline V gene. The CDR3 runs to 15 residues. The CDR3 coding sequence is TGTGCCATCAGTGCCGTTCTAGGGGAGAATACTGAAGCTTTCTTT. This sequence encodes CAISAVLGENTEAFF.

J is TRBJ2-3 and V is TRBV18; D gene ambiguous. This CDR3 is built from 12 residues. CDR1 and CDR2 from the germline V gene are KGHSH and LQKENI. V lost 6 bases and J lost 0, with 4 bases in between. CDR3 nucleotide sequence: TGTGCCAGCTCGCAAAGCACAGATACGCAGTATTTT. Translated: CASSQSTDTQYF.

This clone has just one count. The chain employs TRBV30 and TRBJ1-6, with 10 positions matching TRBD1. CDR1 and CDR2 from the germline V gene are GTSNPN and SVGIG (reference sequence). The ends lost 3 bases at V and 7 bases at J; junction bases unmatched: 0. CDR3 length: 13 residues. CDR3 protein: CAWRTGGNSPLHF. For the CDR3, the DNA is TGTGCCTGGAGGACAGGGGGCAATTCACCCCTCCACTTT.